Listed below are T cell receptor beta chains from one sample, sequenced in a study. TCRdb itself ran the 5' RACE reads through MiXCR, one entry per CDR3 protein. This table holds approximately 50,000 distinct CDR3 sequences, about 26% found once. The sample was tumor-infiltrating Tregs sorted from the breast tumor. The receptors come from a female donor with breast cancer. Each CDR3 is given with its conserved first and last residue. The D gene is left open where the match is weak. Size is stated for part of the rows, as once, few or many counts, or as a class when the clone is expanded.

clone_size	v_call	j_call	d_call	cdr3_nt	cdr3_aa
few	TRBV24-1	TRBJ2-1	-	TGTGCCACCAGTGAGTCAAACAATGAGCAGTTCTTC	CATSESNNEQFF
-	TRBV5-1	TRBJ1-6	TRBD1	TGCGCCAGCAGCTTGGAGGGACAGAGCTCCTATAATTCACCCCTCCACTTT	CASSLEGQSSYNSPLHF
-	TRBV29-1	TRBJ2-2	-	TGCAGCGTTGGAGATCAGGGGAGGACCGGGGAGCTGTTTTTT	CSVGDQGRTGELFF
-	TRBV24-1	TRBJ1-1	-	TGTGCCACCAGTGACTCGGGCAGGACTGAAGCTTTCTTT	CATSDSGRTEAFF
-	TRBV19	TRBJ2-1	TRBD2	TGTGCCGCCGCCAGACTAGCGGCCTCCTACAATGAGCAGTTCTTC	CAAARLAASYNEQFF
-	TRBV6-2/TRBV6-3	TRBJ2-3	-	TGTGCCAGCAGTTACCCTCGGGCTAGCGAGCACCCAGCGAGCACAGATACGCAGTATTTT	CASSYPRASEHPASTDTQYF
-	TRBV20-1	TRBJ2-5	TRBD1	TGCAGTGCTAGCGGGACAGGGGGCGCGGGTAAATATCAAGAGACCCAGTACTTC	CSASGTGGAGKYQETQYF
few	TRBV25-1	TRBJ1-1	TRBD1	TGTGCCAGCAGAGAGGACAGGGTGAGCACTGAAGCTTTCTTT	CASREDRVSTEAFF
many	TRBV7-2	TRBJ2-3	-	TGTGCCAGCAGCTCCCCGGTTGGTGCAGATACGCAGTATTTT	CASSSPVGADTQYF
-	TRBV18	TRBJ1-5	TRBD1	TGTGCCAGCTCACGGACAGGGAACAATCAGCCCCAGCATTTT	CASSRTGNNQPQHF
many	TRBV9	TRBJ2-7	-	TGTGCCAGCAGCGTAGAGGCAGGGAGTTCCTACGAGCAGTACTTC	CASSVEAGSSYEQYF
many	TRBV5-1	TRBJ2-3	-	TGCGCCAGCAGCTTGGGACAGTTAGGGGGCACAGATACGCAGTATTTT	CASSLGQLGGTDTQYF
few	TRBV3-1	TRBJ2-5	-	TGTGCCAGCAGCTCCCGCCAACCAGGAAAAGAGACCCAGTACTTC	CASSSRQPGKETQYF
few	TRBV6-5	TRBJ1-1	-	TGTGCCAGCAGCAAACTTCCGGGCAGTGAAGCTTTCTTT	CASSKLPGSEAFF
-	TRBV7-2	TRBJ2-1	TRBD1	TGTGCCAGCAGCTTCCCAACACAATCAGGGGGTGAGCAGTTCTTC	CASSFPTQSGGEQFF
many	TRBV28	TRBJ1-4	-	TGTGCCACCGGAGGAGGGGCGGATGAAAAACTGTTTTTT	CATGGGADEKLFF
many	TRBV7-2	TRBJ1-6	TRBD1	TGTGCCAGCAGCTTCCTTAGACAGGGAAACAAGAATTCACCCCTCCACTTT	CASSFLRQGNKNSPLHF
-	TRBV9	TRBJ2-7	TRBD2	TGTGCCAGCCAACCTGGACTAGCGGGTTACGAGCAGTACTTC	CASQPGLAGYEQYF
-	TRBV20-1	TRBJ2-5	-	TGCAGTGCTAGTGTTCCTAACCAAGAGACCCAGTACTTC	CSASVPNQETQYF
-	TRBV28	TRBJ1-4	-	TGTGCCAGCAGTTGGGCCCATAATGAAAAACTGTTTTTT	CASSWAHNEKLFF